The clone carrying this T cell receptor beta chain was seen a few times. The ends were cut back, 2 bases at V and 4 bases at J, with 4 bases in the middle. The CDR3 loop spans 12 amino acids. The germline gives CDR1 SGHTA, CDR2 FQGTGA. In making TCR cDNA, 5'RACE template switching added a universal primer site and UMIs to it. Using its own MiXCR run on the 5' RACE reads, TCRdb lists one record per CDR3 protein. Found here are some 100,000 distinct CDR3 sequences, 8.9% of them singletons; the top ten hold around 16%. The sample originates from a study of T cells after yellow fever vaccination. Study-level results: There was a possibility that FACS-sorted repertoires contained abundant clonotypes contaminating from the bulk population. Most clones from primary vaccination were detected again post-booster (about 96% CD4, 88% CD8).

Sample: CD8+ T cells not binding an NS4B(214-222) dextramer, sorted from PBMCs, taken less than 16 days after the first yellow fever vaccination. The V gene is TRBV7-3, the J gene TRBJ2-3, with D unresolved. This clonotype originated in a man younger than 35 who received the YFV17D yellow fever vaccine. The CDR3 bases are TGTGCCAGCAGCTTACAGTCAGATACGCAGTATTTT. Its protein product is CASSLQSDTQYF.